This record covers a single T cell receptor beta chain. Its antigen remains unknown. A much larger clone differs by one base, so this may be a read error. Looked up from germline, CDR1 is SGHRS and CDR2 is YFSETQ. CDR3 length: 13 residues. Trimming shortened V by 3 bases and J by 7 bases, and 14 bases separated the two germline ends. RNA transcripts served as the template for amplifying TCR beta CDR3 regions. TCR CDR3 underwent first-round RT-PCR with the HTBI primer set. TCRdb itself ran the multiplex PCR reads through MiXCR, one entry per CDR3 protein. Of approximately 400,000 distinct CDR3 sequences in the sample, around 15% were seen once. This sample was included in a study of T cells in Graves' hyperthyroidism and ophthalmopathy. Whole-study results and caveats: Most expanded thyroid clonotypes above 0.001 also appeared in blood.

The sequence came from a man aged 50 to 59 with Graves' ophthalmopathy. The rearrangement uses TRBV5-1 and TRBJ2-7, with D possibly matching TRBD2 (6 bases). Sequenced: blood. CDR3: CASSSGGVHEQYF. Here the CDR3 DNA reads TGCGCCAGCAGCTCTGGAGGGGTCCATGAGCAGTACTTC.